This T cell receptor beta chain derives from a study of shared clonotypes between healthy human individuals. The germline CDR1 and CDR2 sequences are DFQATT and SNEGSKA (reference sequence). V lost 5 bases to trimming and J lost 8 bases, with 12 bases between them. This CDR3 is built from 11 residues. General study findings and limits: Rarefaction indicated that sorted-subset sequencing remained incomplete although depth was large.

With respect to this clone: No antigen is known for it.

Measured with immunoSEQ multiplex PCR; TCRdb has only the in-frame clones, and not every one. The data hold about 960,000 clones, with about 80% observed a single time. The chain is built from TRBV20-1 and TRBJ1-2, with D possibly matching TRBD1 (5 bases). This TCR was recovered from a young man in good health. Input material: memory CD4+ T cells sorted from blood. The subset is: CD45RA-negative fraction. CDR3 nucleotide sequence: TGCAGTGCTCCGGTCACAGGCGGCTACACCTTC. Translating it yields CSAPVTGGYTF.